The rows below give T cell receptor beta chains drawn from one sample of a study of vaccination and CD4 T cells after COVID-19. A single record per CDR3 protein comes from TCRdb applying MiXCR to the PCR reads. The sample holds about 22,000 distinct CDR3 sequences, roughly 50% seen once. These receptors have no identified antigens. Source: CD4+ T cells from blood, cultured in vitro, taken about 7 months after SARS-CoV-2 vaccination. These receptor sequences come from a human donor who had recovered from COVID-19. The CDR3 runs from the conserved cysteine through the conserved F or W. The order of the fields is clone size, V gene, D gene, J gene, CDR3 DNA, CDR3 protein. The D gene is left open where the match is weak. Clone size is shown for a subset of rows, as once, few, many or a class of expanded clone.

>.|TRBV7-6|.|TRBJ1-6
TGTGCCAGCAGCTCCGGACGGTATAATTCACCCCTCCACTTT
CASSSGRYNSPLHF
>.|TRBV20-1|TRBD1|TRBJ1-1
TGCAGTGCTAAGGACAGGGGAGGTGAAGCTTTCTTT
CSAKDRGGEAFF
>.|TRBV29-1|TRBD1|TRBJ1-2
TGCAGCGCGGCCCGGGACAGGGGGGCCTATGGCTACACCTTC
CSAARDRGAYGYTF
>few|TRBV20-1|.|TRBJ1-1
TGCAGTGCTTCAAGATGGGGGGAAGCTTTCTTT
CSASRWGEAFF
>.|TRBV18|.|TRBJ2-7
TGTGCCAGCTCACCGCCCTCGGGGGACGAGCAGTACTTC
CASSPPSGDEQYF
>.|TRBV19|TRBD1|TRBJ2-7
TGTGCCAGTAGTATAGATCCGGGACAGATCTACGAGCAGTACTTC
CASSIDPGQIYEQYF
>.|TRBV7-2|.|TRBJ2-3
TGTGCCAGCAGCAACCTGGGGTTTAGCACAGATACGCAGTATTTT
CASSNLGFSTDTQYF
>.|TRBV28|.|TRBJ1-2
TGTGCCAGCGGTACTTGGGACAATCCCGGCTACACCTTC
CASGTWDNPGYTF
>few|TRBV20-1|.|TRBJ2-7
TGCAGTGCCAGTAGGGGGGCCTACGAGCAGTACTTC
CSASRGAYEQYF
>.|TRBV6-1|.|TRBJ2-7
TGTGCCAGCAGTGAATTCGCCAGCCGACAGTACCCCTACGAGCAGTACTTC
CASSEFASRQYPYEQYF
>once|TRBV20-1|.|TRBJ2-5
TGCAGTGCGGCCAGAGCTGACCAAGAGACCCAGTACTTC
CSAARADQETQYF
>.|TRBV7-2|TRBD2|TRBJ2-7
TGTGCCAGCAGCCTCATAGCGGGGCGCCCCTACGAGCAGTACTTC
CASSLIAGRPYEQYF
>.|TRBV6-1|TRBD2|TRBJ2-3
TGTGCCAGCAGTGACGAGCGGGGACTAGCGGGAGATACGCAGTATTTT
CASSDERGLAGDTQYF
>.|TRBV5-4|TRBD2|TRBJ2-5
TGTGCCAGCGGTGTAGCGGGGATCCCCGGGACCCAGTACTTC
CASGVAGIPGTQYF
>.|TRBV20-1|.|TRBJ2-1
TGCAGTGGTCATCTTTATGATGAGCAGTTCTTC
CSGHLYDEQFF
>.|TRBV6-9|.|TRBJ2-2
TGTGCCAGCAGTTATCTGCAGGGAGGGAACACCGGGGAGCTGTTTTTT
CASSYLQGGNTGELFF
>once|TRBV6-2/TRBV6-3|.|TRBJ2-7
TGTGCCAGCAGTTACTCAGGGGCCGCCCGAGCCGTTTACGAGCAGTACTTC
CASSYSGAARAVYEQYF
>.|TRBV7-2|.|TRBJ2-3
TGTGCCAGCACCCTTAAAGGGCGGGGTACGCAGTATTTT
CASTLKGRGTQYF
>once|TRBV5-1|.|TRBJ2-7
TGCGCCAGCAGCTTCCAAGCGCGCCGACAGGGACTGGCCTACGAGCAGTACTTC
CASSFQARRQGLAYEQYF
>.|TRBV29-1|TRBD2|TRBJ2-1
TGCAGCGTTGAGGATAACCTAGCGGGGGTCTACAATGAGCAGTTCTTC
CSVEDNLAGVYNEQFF
>.|TRBV12-3/TRBV12-4|TRBD1|TRBJ2-7
TGTGCCAGCAGTCAAAGTCGTAGGGGACAGGGAATGAGGGAGCAGTACTTC
CASSQSRRGQGMREQYF
>.|TRBV5-6|.|TRBJ2-5
TGTGCCAGCAGTGATCGGGAGACCCAGTACTTC
CASSDRETQYF
>.|TRBV20-1|.|TRBJ1-5
TGCAGTGCTAGTTATGGGCAGCGCAATCAGCCCCAGCATTTT
CSASYGQRNQPQHF
>few|TRBV7-2|.|TRBJ1-2
TGTGCCAGCAGCCCCGGAGGGACCCATGGCTACACCTTC
CASSPGGTHGYTF
>.|TRBV20-1|.|TRBJ1-1
TGCAGTGCTACAATCACCGGAGGGGGGACTGAAGCTTTCTTT
CSATITGGGTEAFF
>few|TRBV7-2|TRBD1|TRBJ1-2
TGTGCCAGCAGCGTTACAGGGGGTTCCTATGGCTACACCTTC
CASSVTGGSYGYTF
>.|TRBV4-1|.|TRBJ1-2
TGCGCCAGCAGCCAAGTGGGCGGACGAGGTTATGGCTACACCTTC
CASSQVGGRGYGYTF
>.|TRBV27|TRBD1|TRBJ1-1
TGTGCCAGCAGCCCCACAGGGGCCGGGAACACTGAAGCTTTCTTT
CASSPTGAGNTEAFF
>few|TRBV7-9|.|TRBJ1-1
TGTGCCAGCAGCTTGACAGTTGAAGCTTTCTTT
CASSLTVEAFF
>.|TRBV7-9|TRBD2|TRBJ2-5
TGTGCCAGCAGCTTACTCGCTAGCGGGAGTGGTGGGGAGACCCAGTACTTC
CASSLLASGSGGETQYF
>few|TRBV7-3|TRBD2|TRBJ2-3
TGTGCCAGCAGGCAGTCTAGCGGCTCAGATACGCAGTATTTT
CASRQSSGSDTQYF
>.|TRBV20-1|.|TRBJ2-5
TGCAGTGCTAGTGAGGGCGGGAAAGAGACCCAGTACTTC
CSASEGGKETQYF
>few|TRBV20-1|.|TRBJ1-5
TGCAGTGCGCGGCAGAAGAATCAGGCCCAGCATTTT
CSARQKNQAQHF
>.|TRBV7-8|.|TRBJ2-5
TGTGCCAGCAGTTTACTAACAGGGAACCAAGAGACCCAGTACTTC
CASSLLTGNQETQYF
>few|TRBV7-6|TRBD1|TRBJ2-2
TGTGCCAGCAGTTACTACAGGGGTACCGGGGAGCTGTTTTTT
CASSYYRGTGELFF
>.|TRBV18|.|TRBJ1-2
TGTGCCAGCTCACCAGATGGGGCTCGTGGCTACACCTTC
CASSPDGARGYTF
>medium-sized|TRBV15|.|TRBJ1-2
TGTGCCACCAGCAGAGAGCAGTATGGCTACACCTTC
CATSREQYGYTF
>few|TRBV7-9|.|TRBJ2-5
TGTGCCAGCAGCTTTGGGTCGAGGGGGAGCCAGTACTTC
CASSFGSRGSQYF
>.|TRBV27|TRBD1|TRBJ2-5
TGTGCCAGCAGTTCTTGGGACAGCTTGAAAGAGACCCAGTACTTC
CASSSWDSLKETQYF
>once|TRBV20-1|TRBD2|TRBJ2-6
TGCAGTGCTAGGGGAGGGTACGGTGGGGCCAACGTCCTGACTTTC
CSARGGYGGANVLTF
>once|TRBV11-1|.|TRBJ1-2
TGTGCCAGCAGCTTCGATACAGGGTCTGGCTACACCTTC
CASSFDTGSGYTF
>.|TRBV5-4|TRBD2|TRBJ2-7
TGTGCCAGCAGCTTTCGGGGCGGGAGTACGAGTGAGCAGTACTTC
CASSFRGGSTSEQYF
>.|TRBV4-2|.|TRBJ1-1
TGTGCCAGCAGCGTTAAATTGGGTACTGAAGCTTTCTTT
CASSVKLGTEAFF
>.|TRBV20-1|TRBD2|TRBJ2-7
TGCAGTGCAACTGGACTAGCGGGGGACGAGCAGTACTTC
CSATGLAGDEQYF
>few|TRBV7-2|TRBD2|TRBJ2-5
TGTGCCAGCAGCCCCGGGACTAGGGGACAAGAGACCCAGTACTTC
CASSPGTRGQETQYF
>.|TRBV10-3|.|TRBJ1-1
TGTGCCATCAGGAGTCTGAACACTGAAGCTTTCTTT
CAIRSLNTEAFF
>.|TRBV20-1|TRBD2|TRBJ2-1
TGCAGTGCCTGGGGTGGGACTAGCGTGGCCTACAATGAGCAGTTCTTC
CSAWGGTSVAYNEQFF
>.|TRBV6-5|TRBD1|TRBJ2-7
TGTGCCGGCAGTTACTCTATGCCGGGACAGGGGTGGGAGCAGTACTTC
CAGSYSMPGQGWEQYF
>.|TRBV20-1|TRBD1|TRBJ2-3
TGCAGTGCTAGATACGGGACAGGGGGAAGAGATACGCAGTATTTT
CSARYGTGGRDTQYF
>.|TRBV27|TRBD1|TRBJ1-2
TGTGCCAGCACTAGACAGGGCCGGCTGGGCTATGGCTACACCTTC
CASTRQGRLGYGYTF
>few|TRBV20-1|TRBD1|TRBJ2-5
TGCAGTGCTAGGGGACAGGCCCAAGAGACCCAGTACTTC
CSARGQAQETQYF
>.|TRBV20-1|TRBD2|TRBJ2-2
TGCAGTGCTAGGTTCCTAGCGGGAGGAACCGGGGAGCTGTTTTTT
CSARFLAGGTGELFF
>few|TRBV15|.|TRBJ2-3
TGTGCCACCAGCAGAGATTTTCAGGGGTCGGATACGCAGTATTTT
CATSRDFQGSDTQYF
>few|TRBV20-1|TRBD1|TRBJ2-3
TGCAGTGCTAGAGAGGGGACAGGGACCTATACGCAGTATTTT
CSAREGTGTYTQYF
>few|TRBV6-1|.|TRBJ1-2
TGTGCCAGCAGCCCTCCAGGGGACCGGGGTGGCTACACCTTC
CASSPPGDRGGYTF
>.|TRBV6-1|TRBD2|TRBJ2-1
TGTGCCGGGGGACTAGCGGGGACCAGCTCCTACAATGAGCAGTTCTTC
CAGGLAGTSSYNEQFF
>few|TRBV7-2|TRBD2|TRBJ2-7
TGTGCCAGCAGCTCCCGGGGGGCTAGCGGGGACTACGAGCAGTACTTC
CASSSRGASGDYEQYF
>.|TRBV7-2|.|TRBJ2-7
TGTGCCAGCAGCTCGACGACAGGGAGGGTCTACGAGCAGTACTTC
CASSSTTGRVYEQYF
>few|TRBV20-1|TRBD1|TRBJ2-7
TGCAGTGCAAGTGACAGGGGGGACTACGAGCAGTACTTC
CSASDRGDYEQYF
>.|TRBV7-2|.|TRBJ2-7
TGTGCCAGCAGCTCGAACTACGAGCAGTACTTC
CASSSNYEQYF